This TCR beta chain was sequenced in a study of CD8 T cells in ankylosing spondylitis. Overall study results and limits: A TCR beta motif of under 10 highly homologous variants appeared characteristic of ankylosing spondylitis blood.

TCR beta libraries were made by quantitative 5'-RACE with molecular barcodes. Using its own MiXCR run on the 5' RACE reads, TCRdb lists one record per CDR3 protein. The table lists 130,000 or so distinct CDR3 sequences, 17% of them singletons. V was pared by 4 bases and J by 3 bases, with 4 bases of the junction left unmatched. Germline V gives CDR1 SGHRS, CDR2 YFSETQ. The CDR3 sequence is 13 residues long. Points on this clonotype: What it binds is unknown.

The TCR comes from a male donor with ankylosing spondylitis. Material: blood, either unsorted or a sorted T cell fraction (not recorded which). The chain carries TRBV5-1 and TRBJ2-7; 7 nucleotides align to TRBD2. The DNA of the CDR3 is TGCGCCAGCAGCATTGGACTAGGCTACGAGCAGTACTTC. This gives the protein CASSIGLGYEQYF.